This T cell receptor beta chain came from a study of blood T cell repertoires in COVID-19. Study-level background: From T cells, B-cell-depleted T cells, or PBMCs came the material, which was cDNA or gDNA.

The CDR3 loop spans 16 amino acids. J gave up 0 bases and V 4 bases, and 6 bases lay outside the gene matches. Germline V gene lookup returns CDR1 MNHEY and CDR2 SVGAGI. Per the study methods: Estimates of nucleated cell counts were drawn from the amplification of reference gene primers. The protocol was immunoSEQ multiplex PCR, while the TCRdb copy is restricted to in-frame clones and leaves out a portion. That table is the source of V, J and clone size, and D and trimming were worked out from the DNA. The profile shows tens of thousands of clones, roughly 80% of them singletons. The chain couples TRBV6-5 to TRBJ2-1, with 7 positions matching TRBD2. The sequence was obtained from a man between 60 and 75 years old with acute or convalescent COVID-19. Sequences were obtained from peripheral blood. The CDR3, as DNA: TGTGCCAGCAGTTCTCAAGCGGGGAGCTCCTACAATGAGCAGTTCTTC. This translates into CASSSQAGSSYNEQFF.